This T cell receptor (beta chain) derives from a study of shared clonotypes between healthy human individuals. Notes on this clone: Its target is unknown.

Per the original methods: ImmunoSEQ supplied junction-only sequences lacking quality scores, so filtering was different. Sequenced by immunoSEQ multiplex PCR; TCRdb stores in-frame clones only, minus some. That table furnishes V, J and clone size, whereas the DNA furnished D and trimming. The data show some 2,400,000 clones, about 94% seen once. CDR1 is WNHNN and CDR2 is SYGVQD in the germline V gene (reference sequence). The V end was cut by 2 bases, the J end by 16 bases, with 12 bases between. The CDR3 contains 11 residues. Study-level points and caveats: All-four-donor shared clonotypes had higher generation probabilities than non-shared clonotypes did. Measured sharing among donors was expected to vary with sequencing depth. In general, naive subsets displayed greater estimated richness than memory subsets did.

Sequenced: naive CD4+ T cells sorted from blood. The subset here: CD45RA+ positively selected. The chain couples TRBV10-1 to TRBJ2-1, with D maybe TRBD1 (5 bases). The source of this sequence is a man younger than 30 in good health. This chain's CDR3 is CASSEGASTFF. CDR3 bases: TGCGCCAGCAGTGAGGGGGCTAGTACATTCTTC.